This T cell receptor (beta chain) was identified in a study of CD4 T cells in relation to SARS-CoV-2 and coronaviruses (dated by TCRdb to the early 2020s). Concerning the study at large: In the ViraFEST assay, PBMCs were grown with antigen for roughly 10 days, and TCR beta CDR3s were then sequenced to identify antigen-specific clonal expansions. A different, Illumina-based TCR-beta assay was used to sequence expansion assays from other donors in the study. At the level of individual TCR clonotypes, the study measured memory CD4+ T cell crossreactivity between SARS-CoV-2 spike protein and common cold coronavirus spike proteins. Using patient-derived lymphoblastoid cell lines, the shared crossreactive spike epitopes were mapped to their HLA restriction. The Adaptive Biotechnologies TCR-sequencing kit was used for samples from three pre-COVID donors and for the naive versus memory experiments, whereas the other data were Illumina-based. An HIV-1 Nef peptide pool or a no-peptide culture served as the negative reference condition. The paper's findings and limits, for the study overall: Crossreactivity analysis was centred on spike protein, so crossreactivity against other viral proteins was not assessed. No donor contributed both pre-pandemic and post-infection samples, which limited tracing the source of pre-existing responses. Crossreactive clones showed significantly weaker SARS-CoV-2-driven expansion than monoreactive clones, consistent with antigenic imprinting. In approximately 60% of donors, memory CD4+ clonotypes turned up that crossrecognized SARS-CoV-2 and at least one common cold coronavirus spike. Small numbers of patients and of tested TCRs limited the study.

A note on this clone: Its antigen remains undetermined. No clone much larger than this one lies a single base away; base qualities are absent.

CD4+ T cells from unexposed donors were collected before the COVID-19 pandemic (2011-2018). Following 10 days of culture, the EasySep CD4+ T cell isolation kit was used to isolate CD4+ T cells. As far as cell numbers permitted, CD4+ T cells from unexposed donors were tested for reactivity against SARS-CoV-2 S and N as well as four spike pools from common cold coronaviruses. Roughly 1.9 million PBMCs per well were cultured in IMDM with approximately 4.8% human AB serum and around 10 IU/ml IL-2. Half of the culture medium was replaced with fresh IL-2-containing medium on days 3 and 7. Triplicate replicate wells were generally used for each peptide culture condition. The leukapheresis product for the unexposed donors was obtained through commercial purchase. Ficoll-Paque PLUS gradient centrifugation was used to isolate PBMCs from leukapheresis product or whole blood. PBMCs were either cryopreserved at -140 degrees C or used fresh in the expansion assay. The QIAamp Micro DNA Kit was used to extract genomic DNA from the CD4+ T cells.

The library was produced with the immunoSEQ multiplex PCR assay. Per the authors' processing: During preprocessing, nonproductive sequences were removed, along with CDR3s that did not begin with C, did not end with F or W, or were shorter than 7 amino acids. The MANAFEST web app was used to call antigen-specific clonotypes on the basis of expansion compared with the reference and with other culture wells. A clone was considered positive if the clone showed significant expansion compared with the reference culture in 2 of 3 replicate wells at an FDR below 0.05. To be called positive, a clone also had to show significant expansion compared with every other tandem well and an odds ratio greater than 5. CDR3 homology was measured as pairwise Levenshtein distance, computed with the stringdist R package after trimming three terminal residues from each end. In TCRdb, the immuneACCESS table is reduced to in-frame sequences with V and J assigned. These tables do not hold every clone; where another copy was compared, an unresolved V gene accounts for under half, and the others remain unexplained. That table is the source of V, J and clone size, and D and trimming were worked out from the DNA. For this sample the table gives 25,000 to 30,000 clones, of which around two thirds were detected only once. The top ten hold approximately 24% of the sample.

CDR3 length: 19 amino acids, cysteine to phenylalanine. Just CDR3 DNA is preserved here, 57 bases in frame from base 1. Relative to germline, V is missing 3 bases and J is missing 2 bases, with 17 bases of the junction outside any gene match. CDR1 and CDR2, per the germline V gene, are MNHEY and SVGEGT. The source of this sequence is a human donor in good health. The sample consisted of CD4+ T cells from PBMCs, cultured in vitro. The chain links TRBV6-2 or TRBV6-3 with TRBJ2-3, with 7 bases in between that match TRBD2. The CDR3: CASSYQRPPASGYTDTQYF. In nucleotides, the sequence is TGTGCCAGCAGTTATCAGAGACCACCAGCTAGCGGTTACACAGATACGCAGTATTTT.